This TCR beta chain was recorded in a study of CD8+CD57+ T cells in acquired aplastic anemia. In the study overall: An average of 3.2 ug of DNA was obtained from sorted CD4+ and CD8+ cells.

The template used for profiling TCR beta VDJ and CDR3 was genomic DNA. TCRdb used MiXCR to reprocess the reads, holding one entry per CDR3 protein. The table shows 400,000 to 600,000 distinct CDR3 sequences, with approximately 33% occurring only once. Before being chosen for sequencing, patients had shown CD8+CD57+ cell expansion by flow cytometry. The patients all had a severe acquired aplastic anemia diagnosis. Study-wide results and caveats: Common to patients and controls were approximately 30 CD8+ CDR3 sequences. The study found no significant CD8+ Simpson's diversity difference between patients and controls.

This clonotype was detected only a few times. Its antigen remains unknown. CDR1 and CDR2 from the germline V gene are SGHRS and YFSETQ. Trimming took 0 bases from V and 2 from J, leaving 12 bases between them. The CDR3 has 15 residues. V is TRBV5-1 and J is TRBJ2-7; D ambiguous. This clonotype originated in a human donor with aplastic anemia. Material for sequencing was sorted CD4+, CD8+, or CD8+CD57+ T cells (not recorded which) from PBMCs. CDR3 in amino acids: CASSLGVASTYEQYF. CDR3 sequence (DNA): TGCGCCAGCAGCTTGGGCGTCGCGTCAACCTACGAGCAGTACTTC.